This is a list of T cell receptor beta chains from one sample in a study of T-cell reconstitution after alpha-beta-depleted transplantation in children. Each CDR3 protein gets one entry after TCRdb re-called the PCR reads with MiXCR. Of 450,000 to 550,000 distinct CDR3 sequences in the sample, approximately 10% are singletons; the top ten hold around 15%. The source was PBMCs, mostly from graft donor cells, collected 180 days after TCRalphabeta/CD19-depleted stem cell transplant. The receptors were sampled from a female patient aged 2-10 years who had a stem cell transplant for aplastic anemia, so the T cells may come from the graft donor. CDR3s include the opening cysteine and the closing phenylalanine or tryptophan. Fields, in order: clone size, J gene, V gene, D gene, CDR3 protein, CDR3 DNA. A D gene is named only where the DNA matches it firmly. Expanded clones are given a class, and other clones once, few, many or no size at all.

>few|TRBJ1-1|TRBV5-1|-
CASSLATGIAFF
TGCGCCAGCAGCTTGGCCACGGGGATAGCTTTCTTT
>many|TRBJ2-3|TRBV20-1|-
CSARDLTDTQYF
TGCAGTGCTAGAGATCTCACAGATACGCAGTATTTT
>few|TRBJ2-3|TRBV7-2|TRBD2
CASRPTSGRQTDTQYF
TGTGCCAGCAGACCGACCAGCGGGAGACAGACAGATACGCAGTATTTT
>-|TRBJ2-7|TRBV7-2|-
CASSFTSDGAYEQYF
TGTGCCAGCAGCTTTACTTCGGACGGAGCCTACGAGCAGTACTTC
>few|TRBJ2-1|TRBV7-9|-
CASSPRDSRPTQFF
TGTGCCAGCAGCCCCCGGGACTCCCGCCCCACCCAGTTCTTC
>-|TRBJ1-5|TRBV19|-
CASSPRATTAGNQPQHF
TGTGCCAGTAGTCCAAGAGCGACAACGGCGGGGAATCAGCCCCAGCATTTT
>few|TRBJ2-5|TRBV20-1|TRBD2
CSASLRTRLETQYF
TGCAGTGCTAGTCTCCGGACTAGATTGGAGACCCAGTACTTC
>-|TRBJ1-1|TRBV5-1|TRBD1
CASSLTQGARSTEAFF
TGCGCCAGCAGCTTGACGCAGGGGGCGAGGAGCACTGAAGCTTTCTTT
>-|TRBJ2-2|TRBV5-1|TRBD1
CASSVRDRGPSNTGELFF
TGCGCCAGCAGCGTCCGGGACAGGGGACCTTCGAACACCGGGGAGCTGTTTTTT
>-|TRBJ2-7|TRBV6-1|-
CASSMIAYYEQYF
TGTGCCAGCAGTATGATAGCTTACTACGAGCAGTACTTC
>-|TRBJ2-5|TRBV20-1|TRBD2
CSAGPTSGREQTQYF
TGCAGTGCTGGACCCACTAGCGGGAGGGAGCAGACCCAGTACTTC
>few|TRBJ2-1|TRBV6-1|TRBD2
CASKLTSGGYNEQFF
TGTGCCAGCAAACTGACTAGCGGAGGATACAATGAGCAGTTCTTC
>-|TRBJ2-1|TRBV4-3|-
CASSQEEGRNYNEQFF
TGCGCCAGCAGCCAAGAGGAGGGGCGAAACTACAATGAGCAGTTCTTC
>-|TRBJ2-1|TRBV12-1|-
CASSAGLAGAHSSYNEQFF
TGTGCCAGCAGCGCGGGACTAGCGGGAGCCCACAGCTCCTACAATGAGCAGTTCTTC
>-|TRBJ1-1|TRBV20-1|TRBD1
CSAVDRRFMNTEAFF
TGCAGTGCTGTGGACAGGCGATTCATGAACACTGAAGCTTTCTTT